This TCR beta chain was obtained from a study of blood T cell repertoires in COVID-19. Only in-frame clones appear in the TCRdb table, and some are missing; sequencing was by immunoSEQ multiplex PCR. The sample holds under 250,000 clones, about 80% seen once. The source is a man in his fifties with active or convalescent COVID-19. The sequenced sample was peripheral blood.

CDR3 residues: CASSLLQGVNTEAFF. The CDR3 DNA follows: TGCGCCAGCAGCTTGTTACAGGGGGTGAACACTGAAGCTTTCTTT. The chain carries TRBV5-1 and TRBJ1-1, with 8 bases matching TRBD1. This CDR3 contains 15 residues. V gave up 1 base and J gave up 0 bases; unmatched junction bases: 2. From germline, CDR1 is SGHRS and CDR2 YFSETQ.